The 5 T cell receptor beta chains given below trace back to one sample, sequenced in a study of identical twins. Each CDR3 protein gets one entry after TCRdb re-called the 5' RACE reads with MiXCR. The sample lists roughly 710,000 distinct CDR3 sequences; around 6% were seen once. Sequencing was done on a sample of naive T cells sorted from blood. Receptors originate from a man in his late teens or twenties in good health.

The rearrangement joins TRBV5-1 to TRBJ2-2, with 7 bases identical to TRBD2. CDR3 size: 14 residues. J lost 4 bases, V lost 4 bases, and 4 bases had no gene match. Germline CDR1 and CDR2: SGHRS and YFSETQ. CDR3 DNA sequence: TGCGCCAGCAGCCAGACTAGCTCCACCGGGGAGCTGTTTTTT. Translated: CASSQTSSTGELFF.

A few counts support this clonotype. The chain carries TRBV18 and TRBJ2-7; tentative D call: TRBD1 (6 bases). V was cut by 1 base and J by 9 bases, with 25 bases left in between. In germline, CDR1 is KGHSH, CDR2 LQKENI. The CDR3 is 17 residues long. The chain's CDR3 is CASSPLLGGYGPSWQYF. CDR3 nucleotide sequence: TGTGCCAGCTCACCACTACTAGGGGGTTATGGGCCCTCTTGGCAGTACTTC.

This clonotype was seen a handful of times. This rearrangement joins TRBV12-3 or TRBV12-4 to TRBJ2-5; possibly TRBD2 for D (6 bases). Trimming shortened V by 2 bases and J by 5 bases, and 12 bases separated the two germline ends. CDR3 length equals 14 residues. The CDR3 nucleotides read TGTGCCAGCAGTTTACGGGAGTGGTTGGAGACCCAGTACTTC. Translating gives CASSLREWLETQYF.

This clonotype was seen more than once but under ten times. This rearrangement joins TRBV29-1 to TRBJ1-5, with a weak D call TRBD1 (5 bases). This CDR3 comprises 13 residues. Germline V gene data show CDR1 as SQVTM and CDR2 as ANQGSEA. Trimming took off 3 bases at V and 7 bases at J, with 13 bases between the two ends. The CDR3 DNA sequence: TGCAGCGTTGACATGGGGCCCGGGCAGCCCCAGCATTTT. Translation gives CSVDMGPGQPQHF. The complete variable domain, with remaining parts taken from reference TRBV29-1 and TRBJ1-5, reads SAVISQKPSRDICQRGTSLTIQCQVDSQVTMMFWYRQQPGQSLTLIATANQGSEATYESGFVIDKFPISRPNLTFSTLTVSNMSPEDSSIYLCSVDMGPGQPQHFGDGTRLSIL.

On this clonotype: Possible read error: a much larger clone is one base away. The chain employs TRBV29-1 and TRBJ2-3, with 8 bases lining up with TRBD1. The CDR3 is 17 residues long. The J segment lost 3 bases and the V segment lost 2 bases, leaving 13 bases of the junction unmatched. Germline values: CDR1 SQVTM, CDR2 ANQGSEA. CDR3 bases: TGCAGCGTTGAACCGGGACAGGAGCCTGGAGGGACAGATACGCAGTATTTT. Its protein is CSVEPGQEPGGTDTQYF.